This section outlines one T cell receptor beta chain sequence together with its context. Its antigen is unknown. One junction end disagrees with the germline gene, perhaps due to a read error. This sample was taken from a study of T cells and Merkel cell carcinoma outcomes (dated by TCRdb to the early 2020s). Regarding the research as a whole: In patients with Merkel cell carcinoma, researchers looked at whether the T-cell repertoire of the tumor, along with T-cell density, could predict clinical outcome. What the research found in general, with its limitations: According to the report, clinical outcomes in Merkel cell carcinoma patients could be predicted using T-cell density together with features of the T-cell repertoire.

The protocol used for the library was the immunoSEQ multiplex PCR assay. TCRdb obtained this table from immuneACCESS and retained in-frame rearrangements with V and J assigned. These tables miss some clones; where compared with another copy, unresolved V genes account for less than half of the shortfall, and the remainder is unexplained. The sample records 13,000 to 15,000 clones, roughly 90% of which are singletons. The top ten hold about 2% of the sample. According to the germline V gene (reference sequence), CDR1 reads SEHNR and CDR2 reads FQNEAQ. From its cysteine to its phenylalanine, the CDR3 spans 11 amino acids. Just the 33-base CDR3 DNA is kept, in frame starting at base 1. The samples were taken from patients with Merkel cell carcinoma.

The clonotype was recovered from a human donor with Merkel cell carcinoma. Material: tumor tissue from Merkel cell carcinoma. The chain couples TRBV7-9 to TRBJ1-3; a tentative D match to TRBD1 spans 5 bases. The CDR3 reads as follows: CASRSTGTPNF. The sequenced DNA is TGTGCCAGCAGGTCAACAGGTACCCCTAATTTT. Beyond the CDR3, the reference TRBV7-9 and TRBJ1-3 genes provide the residues; the full variable domain reads: DTGVSQNPRHKITKRGQNVTFRCDPISEHNRLYWYRQTLGQGPEFLTYFQNEAQLEKSRLLSDRFSAERPKGSFSTLEIQRTEQGDSAMYLCASRSTGTPNFGEGSWLTVV.